The clone carrying this T cell receptor beta chain has a count of ten or more. What it binds is unknown. This CDR3 comprises 15 residues. CDR1 and CDR2 (germline): LNHNV, YYDKDF (reference sequence). Trimming pared 1 base from V and 2 bases from J, leaving 10 bases between. Researchers amplified the TCR beta CDR3 regions from RNA transcripts. Using the HTBI primer set, a first-round RT-PCR was run on the TCR CDR3. TCRdb reprocessed the multiplex PCR reads with MiXCR, giving one entry per CDR3 protein. The sample contains fewer than 650,000 distinct CDR3 sequences, approximately 15% of which appear only once. It was uncontrolled infection, other autoimmune disease, pregnancy or lactation that excluded patients. This sample stems from a study of T cells in Graves' hyperthyroidism and ophthalmopathy. Notes on the study in general: Peripheral blood also featured most of the thyroid clonotypes expanded above 0.001.

Sequencing was done on a sample of blood. The receptor's source is a woman under 30 with Graves' ophthalmopathy. V is TRBV15 and J is TRBJ2-3; D possibly corresponds to TRBD2 (6 bases). Here the CDR3 DNA reads TGTGCCACCAGCAGAGGCAGGGAGGTCACAGATACGCAGTATTTT. This sequence encodes CATSRGREVTDTQYF.